Included here is one TCR beta chain sequence, with context. The sample belongs to a study of blood T cell repertoires in COVID-19. The assay was immunoSEQ multiplex PCR, and TCRdb's table has in-frame clones only and misses some. Found here are approximately 190,000 clones, approximately 84% of them singletons; the top ten hold 6.9%. Germline V gene lookup returns CDR1 LNHDA and CDR2 SQIVND (reference sequence). V was shortened by 7 bases and J by 1 base, with 7 bases between the two germline ends. The CDR3 sequence is 12 residues long. The sequence came from a human donor with acute or convalescent COVID-19. The donor label of this sample is uncertain. The chain uses TRBV19 and TRBJ1-1; D remains unclear. Sequencing was carried out using peripheral blood. CDR3 nucleotides: TGTGCCAGTAATTACGGGAACACTGAAGCTTTCTTT. It yields the protein CASNYGNTEAFF. Filled out from reference TRBV19 and TRBJ1-1, the complete variable domain reads DGGITQSPKYLFRKEGQNVTLSCEQNLNHDAMYWYRQDPGQGLRLIYYSQIVNDFQKGDIAEGYSVSREKKESFPLTVTSAQKNPTAFYLCASNYGNTEAFFGQGTRLTVV.